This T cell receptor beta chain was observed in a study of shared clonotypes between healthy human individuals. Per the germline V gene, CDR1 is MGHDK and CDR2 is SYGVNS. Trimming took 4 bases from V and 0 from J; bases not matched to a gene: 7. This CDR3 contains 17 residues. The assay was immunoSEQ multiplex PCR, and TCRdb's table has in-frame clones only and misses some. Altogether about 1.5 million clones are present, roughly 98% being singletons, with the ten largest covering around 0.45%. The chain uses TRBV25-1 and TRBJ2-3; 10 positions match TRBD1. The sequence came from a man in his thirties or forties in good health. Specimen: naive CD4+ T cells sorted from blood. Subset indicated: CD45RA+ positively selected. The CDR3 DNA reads TGTGCCAGCAGTGCGGGACAGGGGAAACCTAGCACAGATACGCAGTATTTT. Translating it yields CASSAGQGKPSTDTQYF.